These 23 T cell receptor beta chains came from one sample sequenced in a study of CD8 T cells in ankylosing spondylitis. Study-wide results and limits: Ankylosing spondylitis blood appeared to carry a characteristic TCR beta motif of roughly 8 highly homologous variants.

These receptors have no known antigen. One entry per CDR3 protein, called by TCRdb with MiXCR from the 5' RACE reads. Among about 540,000 distinct CDR3 sequences listed, 9.5% to 15% were seen once. What was sequenced was blood, either unsorted or a sorted T cell fraction (not recorded which). The receptors originated from a male donor with ankylosing spondylitis.

The chain carries TRBV6-5 and TRBJ1-1, with D uncertain. Trimming removed 10 bases from V and 3 bases from J, with 15 bases in between. CDR1 is MNHEY, CDR2 SVGAGI, per germline. This CDR3 spans 13 amino acids. The CDR3 DNA follows: TGTGCCACCCGGACCCTCGAGTACACTGAAGCTTTCTTT. Protein product: CATRTLEYTEAFF.

The chain employs TRBV20-1 and TRBJ2-1, with TRBD2 matching over 11 bases. Germline V gene sequence: CDR1 DFQATT, CDR2 SNEGSKA (reference sequence). There are 17 residues in the CDR3. V lost 2 bases and J lost 9; bases outside the gene matches: 15. The CDR3 here is CSARMGPLAGGPGEQFF. The CDR3 DNA reads TGCAGTGCTAGAATGGGGCCGTTAGCGGGAGGGCCGGGTGAGCAGTTCTTC.

There are many counts of this clonotype. V gene TRBV24-1 combines with J gene TRBJ2-2, with 7 bases lining up with TRBD1. The V and J ends lost 3 bases and 4 bases, in that order; junction bases with no gene match: 7. This CDR3 spans 16 amino acids. Germline values: CDR1 KGHDR, CDR2 SFDVKD. The DNA for the CDR3 is TGTGCCACCAGTGATGTGATTAAGGGGGCCACCGGGGAGCTGTTTTTT. Its translation: CATSDVIKGATGELFF.

The chain couples TRBV7-9 to TRBJ2-7; TRBD1 is a possible D gene (6 bases). Germline CDR1 reads SEHNR; CDR2 reads FQNEAQ (reference sequence). The CDR3 runs 12 residues. The V and J ends lost 6 bases and 5 bases respectively, with 11 bases between them. DNA of the CDR3: TGTGCCAGCAGTCCTACAGGGAACGAGCAGTACGTC. This codes for CASSPTGNEQYV.

The CDR3 region is CASRKAGGSGNIQYF. As DNA, the CDR3 is TGTGCCAGCAGGAAGGCCGGTGGTTCCGGAAACATTCAGTACTTC. The V gene is TRBV25-1, the J gene TRBJ2-4, with unresolved D. CDR1 is MGHDK and CDR2 is SYGVNS in the germline V gene. The CDR3 contains 15 residues. Trimming cost V 6 bases and J 6 bases, with 18 bases left between them.

The J gene is TRBJ1-5, the V gene TRBV20-1; D uncertain. The CDR3 consists of 13 residues. Germline values: CDR1 DFQATT, CDR2 SNEGSKA (reference sequence). V was pared by 6 bases and J by 1 base, with 10 bases between. CDR3 in amino acids: CSAPGPSNQPQHF. The DNA of the CDR3 is TGCAGTGCACCCGGACCAAGCAATCAGCCCCAGCATTTT.

This clonotype occurred a few times. This chain joins TRBV20-1 and TRBJ2-4; D may be TRBD1 or TRBD2 (5 bases each). CDR1 DFQATT and CDR2 SNEGSKA come from the germline V gene (reference sequence). V was trimmed by 2 bases and J by 4 bases, leaving 15 bases between them. This CDR3 region has 15 residues. In DNA, the CDR3 is TGCAGTGCTAGACCTCCCGGCAGGGAGAAAAACATTCAGTACTTC. This gives the protein CSARPPGREKNIQYF.

This clonotype was picked up a small number of times. This rearrangement joins TRBV18 to TRBJ2-1; D may be TRBD2 (6 bases). V was trimmed by 3 bases and J by 0 bases, leaving 12 bases between them. CDR3 length: 16 residues. Germline loops: CDR1 KGHSH, CDR2 LQKENI. The CDR3 nucleotides are TGTGCCAGCTCACCTATTGGGACTGGCTCCTACAATGAGCAGTTCTTC. Translated, it gives CASSPIGTGSYNEQFF.

The table lists this clonotype with a few counts. CDR3 sequence reads: CASSEFWTSVEQFF. Written as DNA, the CDR3 is TGTGCCAGCAGTGAATTTTGGACTAGCGTAGAGCAGTTCTTC. The chain has TRBV25-1 and TRBJ2-1, with 9 bases identical to TRBD2. With V trimmed by 1 base and J by 10 bases, 5 bases remained unmatched. The CDR3 has 14 amino acids. CDR1 and CDR2 (germline): MGHDK, SYGVNS.

This clonotype came up many times. V usage is TRBV20-1 and J usage is TRBJ2-7, with D unclear. V was shortened by 5 bases and J by 1 base, with 9 bases between the two germline ends. There are 12 residues in the CDR3. The germline CDR1 and CDR2 sequences are DFQATT and SNEGSKA (reference sequence). CDR3 in DNA: TGCAGTGCTCCCGAAGGTTCCTACGAGCAGTACTTC. Translated, it gives CSAPEGSYEQYF.

This clonotype has just a few counts. The chain links TRBV29-1 to TRBJ2-4, with 13 bases lining up with TRBD2. The CDR3 loop spans 15 amino acids. Germline CDR1 SQVTM, CDR2 ANQGSEA. The trim removed 6 bases at V and 9 bases at J, leaving 11 bases unmatched. CDR3 sequence: CSVDSGTSGIRIQYF. CDR3 nucleotide sequence: TGCAGCGTCGATTCAGGGACTAGCGGGATTCGCATTCAGTACTTC.

This chain joins TRBV11-3 and TRBJ2-3; maybe TRBD2 (6 bases). V gave up 6 bases and J gave up 0 bases, with 13 bases separating them. In germline, CDR1 is SGHNT, CDR2 YENEEA. The CDR3 contains 15 residues. The CDR3, as DNA: TGTGCCAGCAGACCGACGGGGAGGAGCACAGATACGCAGTATTTT. Encoded protein: CASRPTGRSTDTQYF.

This clonotype was counted between two and nine times. The rearrangement links TRBV7-6 to TRBJ2-2; no clear D. CDR3 length: 17 amino acids. Trimming cost V 1 base and J 4 bases, with 16 bases left between them. The germline CDR1 and CDR2 sequences are SGHVS and FNYEAQ. The CDR3 sequence is CASSLDRLTVATGELFF. The CDR3 DNA is TGTGCCAGCAGCTTAGATAGGCTTACGGTCGCCACCGGGGAGCTGTTTTTT.

This clonotype was counted ten times or more. The chain combines TRBV12-3 or TRBV12-4 with TRBJ2-3, with 9 bases fitting TRBD1. Trimming took 5 bases from V and 5 from J; bases not matched to a gene: 5. The CDR3 totals 14 residues. CDR3 bases: TGTGCCAGCAGTCGGACAGGGGCAATAGATACGCAGTATTTT. Translation gives CASSRTGAIDTQYF.

This clonotype appeared a few times. The chain couples TRBV7-9 to TRBJ2-1; D possibly corresponds to TRBD2 (6 bases). V lost 7 bases and J 8 bases, leaving 18 bases between the germline ends. CDR3 length equals 14 residues. Germline values: CDR1 SEHNR, CDR2 FQNEAQ (reference sequence). CDR3 nucleotides: TGTGCCAGCAATTCCGAAGCTAGCGTCGATGAGCAGTTCTTC. Protein sequence: CASNSEASVDEQFF.

The table lists this clonotype with many counts. The V call is TRBV5-1, the J call TRBJ2-1; 11 positions agree with TRBD2. Germline V gene lookup returns CDR1 SGHRS and CDR2 YFSETQ. V lost 2 bases, J lost 4 bases, and 8 bases stayed unmatched. CDR3 size: 17 residues. The CDR3 DNA sequence: TGCGCCAGCAGCTTTCAAACGGGACTAGCGGTTTACAATGAGCAGTTCTTC. This codes for CASSFQTGLAVYNEQFF.

For this clonotype: One base away lies a much larger clone, so this may be a sequencing read error. This chain uses TRBV4-2 with TRBJ2-7, with a possible D match to TRBD1 (5 bases). CDR3 length: 13 amino acids. Germline V gene lookup returns CDR1 LGHNA and CDR2 YNFKEQ. DNA of the CDR3: TGTGCCAGCATCCAAGGCGTAGGGGACGAGCAGTACTTC. Encoded protein: CASIQGVGDEQYF.

This clonotype was observed a handful of times. V gene TRBV10-1 combines with J gene TRBJ2-3; D is ambiguous. The CDR3 spans 13 residues. V lost 2 bases, J lost 5 bases, and 8 bases lay in between. Germline CDR1 WNHNN, CDR2 SYGVQD (reference sequence). CDR3 DNA sequence: TGCGCCAGCAGTGAGCCCGGCCAAGATACGCAGTATTTT. This gives the protein CASSEPGQDTQYF.

This clonotype was seen a few times. The chain's CDR3 is CASQDSYYEQYF. CDR3 sequence (DNA): TGTGCCAGCCAGGACAGCTACTACGAGCAGTACTTC. The chain links TRBV7-8 to TRBJ2-7, with D possibly matching TRBD1 (6 bases). Trimming left V 8 bases short and J 3 bases short, with 11 bases between. The CDR3 contains 12 residues. From germline, CDR1 is SGHVS and CDR2 FQNEAQ.

The CDR3 spells CASSATRGQETQYF. Written as DNA, the CDR3 is TGTGCCAGCAGTGCGACCCGAGGGCAAGAGACCCAGTACTTC. The chain couples TRBV6-2 or TRBV6-3 to TRBJ2-5; perhaps TRBD2 as D (5 bases). The CDR3 consists of 14 residues. The V end was cut by 5 bases, the J end by 2 bases, with 12 bases between. CDR1 MNHEY and CDR2 SVGEGT come from the germline V gene.

This chain links TRBV4-2 with TRBJ1-3; D gene ambiguous. Germline V gives CDR1 LGHNA, CDR2 YNFKEQ. CDR3 size: 17 residues. Trimming took off 0 bases at V and 1 base at J, with 13 bases between the two ends. The CDR3 protein is CASSQDETPLSGNTIYF. CDR3 nucleotide sequence: TGTGCCAGCAGCCAAGATGAGACTCCGCTTTCTGGAAACACCATATATTTT.

This clonotype showed up just a few times. V gene TRBV10-3 combines with J gene TRBJ2-1; 11 nucleotides line up with TRBD2. Losses at the gene ends were 5 bases for V and 4 bases for J; bases not matched to a gene: 1. The length of the CDR3 is 14 residues. Germline V gene lookup returns CDR1 ENHRY and CDR2 SYGVKD. For the CDR3, the DNA is TGTGCCATCAGTCTAGCGGGAGGTTACAATGAGCAGTTCTTC. It encodes CAISLAGGYNEQFF.

This clonotype was recorded at least ten times. The V gene is TRBV5-1, the J gene TRBJ1-1; D not resolved. V shed 3 bases and J shed 2 bases, with 11 bases lying between them. The CDR3 runs 14 residues. Germline V gene sequence: CDR1 SGHRS, CDR2 YFSETQ. Written as DNA, the CDR3 is TGCGCCAGCAGCTCGTGGACGGTTAACACTGAAGCTTTCTTT. Translating gives CASSSWTVNTEAFF.